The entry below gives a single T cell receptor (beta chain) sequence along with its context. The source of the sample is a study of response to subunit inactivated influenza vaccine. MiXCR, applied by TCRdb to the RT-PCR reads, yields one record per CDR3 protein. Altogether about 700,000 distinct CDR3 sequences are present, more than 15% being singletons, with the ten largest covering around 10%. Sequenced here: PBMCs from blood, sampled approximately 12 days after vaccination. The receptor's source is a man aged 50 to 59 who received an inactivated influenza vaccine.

CDR3 coding DNA: TGCAGCGCCAGGGTTAGCACAGATACGCAGTATTTT. Residues: CSARVSTDTQYF. V is TRBV29-1 and J is TRBJ2-3; D might be TRBD1 (5 bases). In germline, CDR1 is SQVTM, CDR2 ANQGSEA. V was trimmed by 7 bases and J by 0 bases, leaving 8 bases between them. The CDR3 spans 12 residues.